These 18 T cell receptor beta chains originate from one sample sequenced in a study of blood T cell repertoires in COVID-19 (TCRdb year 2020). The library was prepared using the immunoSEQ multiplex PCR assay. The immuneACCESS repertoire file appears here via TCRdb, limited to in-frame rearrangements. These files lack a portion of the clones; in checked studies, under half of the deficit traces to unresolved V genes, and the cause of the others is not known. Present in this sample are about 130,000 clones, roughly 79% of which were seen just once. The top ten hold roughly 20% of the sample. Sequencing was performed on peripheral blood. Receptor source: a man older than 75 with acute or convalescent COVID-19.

CDR3 sequence (DNA): TGTGCCAGCAGAGATTCGACAGGGGGCATGTCCCAGTACTTC. It is translated as CASRDSTGGMSQYF. V usage is TRBV2 and J usage is TRBJ2-5; TRBD1 matches at 10 bases. Germline CDR1 and CDR2: SNHLY and FYNNEI. There are 14 residues in the CDR3. V was clipped by 6 bases and J by 9 bases; unmatched bases: 10.

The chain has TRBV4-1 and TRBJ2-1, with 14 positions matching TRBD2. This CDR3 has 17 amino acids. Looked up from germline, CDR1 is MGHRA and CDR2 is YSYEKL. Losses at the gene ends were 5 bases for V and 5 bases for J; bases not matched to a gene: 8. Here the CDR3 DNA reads TGCGCCAGCAGCGCCCGTTGGGGACTAGCGGGGGACAATGAGCAGTTCTTC. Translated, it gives CASSARWGLAGDNEQFF.

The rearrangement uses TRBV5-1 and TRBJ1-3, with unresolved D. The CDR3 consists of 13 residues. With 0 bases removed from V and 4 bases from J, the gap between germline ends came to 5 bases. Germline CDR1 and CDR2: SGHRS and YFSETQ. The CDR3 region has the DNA TGCGCCAGCAGCTTGGCCGAGGGAAACACCATATATTTT. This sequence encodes CASSLAEGNTIYF.

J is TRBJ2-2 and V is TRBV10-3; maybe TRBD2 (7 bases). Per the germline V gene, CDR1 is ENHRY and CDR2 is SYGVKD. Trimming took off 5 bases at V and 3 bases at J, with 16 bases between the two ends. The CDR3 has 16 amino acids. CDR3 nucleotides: TGTGCCATCAGTCCCCAGGGGAGGGTCCACACCGGGGAGCTGTTTTTT. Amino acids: CAISPQGRVHTGELFF.

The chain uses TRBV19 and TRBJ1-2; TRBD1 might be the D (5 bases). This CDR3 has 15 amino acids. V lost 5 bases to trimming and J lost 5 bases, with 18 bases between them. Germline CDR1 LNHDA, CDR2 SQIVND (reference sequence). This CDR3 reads CASSPQGTIGYGYTF. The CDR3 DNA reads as TGTGCCAGTAGTCCCCAGGGTACGATTGGTTATGGCTACACCTTC.

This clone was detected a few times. The CDR3 here is CASSLEGTGGQPQHF. The CDR3 DNA reads TGCGCCAGCAGCTTGGAAGGGACAGGCGGTCAGCCCCAGCATTTT. V is TRBV5-1 and J is TRBJ1-5; 8 bases agree with TRBD1. V shed 0 bases, J shed 6 bases, and the junction held 5 bases outside the gene matches. CDR1 is SGHRS and CDR2 is YFSETQ in the germline V gene. This CDR3 region has 15 residues.

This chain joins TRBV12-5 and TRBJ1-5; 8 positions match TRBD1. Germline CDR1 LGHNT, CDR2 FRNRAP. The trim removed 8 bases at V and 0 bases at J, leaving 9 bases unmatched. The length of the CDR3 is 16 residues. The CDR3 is CASRVGGQVSNQPQHF. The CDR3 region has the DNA TGTGCTAGTAGAGTCGGGGGACAGGTTAGCAATCAGCCCCAGCATTTT.

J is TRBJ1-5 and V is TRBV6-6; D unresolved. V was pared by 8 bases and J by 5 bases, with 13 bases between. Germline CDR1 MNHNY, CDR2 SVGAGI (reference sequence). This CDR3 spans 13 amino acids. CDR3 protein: CASSEVEYQPQHF. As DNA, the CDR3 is TGTGCCAGCTCGGAGGTAGAATATCAGCCCCAGCATTTT.

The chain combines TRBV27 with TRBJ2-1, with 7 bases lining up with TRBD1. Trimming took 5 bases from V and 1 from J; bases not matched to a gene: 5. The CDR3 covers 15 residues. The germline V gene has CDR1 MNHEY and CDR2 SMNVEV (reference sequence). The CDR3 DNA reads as TGTGCCAGCAGTCCCGGGACAGTTTCCTACAATGAGCAGTTCTTC. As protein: CASSPGTVSYNEQFF.

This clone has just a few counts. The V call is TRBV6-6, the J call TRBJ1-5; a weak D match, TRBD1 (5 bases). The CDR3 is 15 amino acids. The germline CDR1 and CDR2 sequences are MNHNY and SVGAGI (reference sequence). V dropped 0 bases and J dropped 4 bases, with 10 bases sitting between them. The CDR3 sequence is CASSYSLGVNQPQHF. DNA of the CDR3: TGTGCCAGCAGTTACTCTCTAGGGGTAAATCAGCCCCAGCATTTT.

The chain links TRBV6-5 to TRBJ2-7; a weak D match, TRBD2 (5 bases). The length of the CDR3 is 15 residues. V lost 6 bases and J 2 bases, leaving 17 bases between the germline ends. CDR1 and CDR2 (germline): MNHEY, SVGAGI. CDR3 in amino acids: CASREAETVAYEQYF. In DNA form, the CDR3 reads TGTGCCAGCAGGGAGGCCGAGACGGTAGCCTACGAGCAGTACTTC.

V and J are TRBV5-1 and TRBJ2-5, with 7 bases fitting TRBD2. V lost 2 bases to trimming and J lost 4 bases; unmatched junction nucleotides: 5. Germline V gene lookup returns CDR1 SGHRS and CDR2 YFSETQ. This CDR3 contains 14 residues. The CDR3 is CASSLSTSVETQYF. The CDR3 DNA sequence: TGCGCCAGCAGCTTATCTACTAGCGTAGAGACCCAGTACTTC.

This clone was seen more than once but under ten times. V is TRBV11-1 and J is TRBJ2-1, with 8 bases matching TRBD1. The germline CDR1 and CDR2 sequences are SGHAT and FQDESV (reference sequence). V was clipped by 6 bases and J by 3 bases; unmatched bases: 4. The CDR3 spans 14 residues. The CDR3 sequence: CASSRTGNYNEQFF. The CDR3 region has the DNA TGTGCCAGCAGTCGGACAGGGAACTACAATGAGCAGTTCTTC.

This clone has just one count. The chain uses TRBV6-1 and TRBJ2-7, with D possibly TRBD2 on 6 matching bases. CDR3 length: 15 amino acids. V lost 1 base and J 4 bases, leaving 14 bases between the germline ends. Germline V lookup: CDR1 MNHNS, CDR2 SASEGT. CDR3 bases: TGTGCCAGCAGTGAAGTACCGGGACTTGAATACGAGCAGTACTTC. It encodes CASSEVPGLEYEQYF.

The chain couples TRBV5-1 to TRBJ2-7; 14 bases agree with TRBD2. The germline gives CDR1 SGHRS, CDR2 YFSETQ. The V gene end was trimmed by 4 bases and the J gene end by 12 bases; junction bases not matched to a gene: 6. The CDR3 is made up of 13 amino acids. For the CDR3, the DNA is TGCGCCAGCAGCCAGGGACTAGCGGGGGCTTTGTACTTC. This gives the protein CASSQGLAGALYF.

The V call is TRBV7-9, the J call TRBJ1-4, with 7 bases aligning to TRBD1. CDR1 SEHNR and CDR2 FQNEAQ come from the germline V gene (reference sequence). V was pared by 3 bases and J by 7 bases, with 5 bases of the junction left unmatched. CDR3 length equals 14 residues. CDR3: CASSLAGGIEKLFF. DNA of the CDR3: TGTGCCAGCAGCTTGGCAGGGGGAATTGAAAAACTGTTTTTT.

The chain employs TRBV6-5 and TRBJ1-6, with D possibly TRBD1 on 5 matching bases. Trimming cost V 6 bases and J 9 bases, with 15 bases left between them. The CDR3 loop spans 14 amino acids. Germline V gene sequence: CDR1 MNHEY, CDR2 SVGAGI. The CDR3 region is CASRLQGGGSPLHF. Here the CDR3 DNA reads TGTGCCAGCAGACTTCAGGGCGGCGGTTCACCCCTCCACTTT.

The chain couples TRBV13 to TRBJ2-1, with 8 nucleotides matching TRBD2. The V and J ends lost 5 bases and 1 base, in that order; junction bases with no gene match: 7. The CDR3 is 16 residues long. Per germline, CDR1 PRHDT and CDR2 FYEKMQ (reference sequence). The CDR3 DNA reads TGTGCCAGCAGCCCACCCCGACTAGCGTCCTACAATGAGCAGTTCTTC. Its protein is CASSPPRLASYNEQFF.